Listed below are T cell receptor beta chains from one sample, sequenced in a study of T cell responses to AZD1222 COVID-19 vaccine. This table comes from immunoSEQ multiplex PCR, and its TCRdb copy is limited to in-frame clones, with some not included. The data show about 99,000 clones, around 89% seen once. Sample: peripheral blood, taken on day 0 of AZD1222 vaccination. The source of these receptors is an adult in good health. CDR3s include the opening cysteine and the closing phenylalanine or tryptophan. D genes are given only for firm matches. Clone size is stated in some rows and not others, as once, few, many or a class when expanded.

V gene: TRBV3-1/TRBV3-2
D gene: .
clone size: .
J gene: TRBJ1-6
CDR3 protein: CASSEPRGRGSSPLHF
CDR3 DNA: TGTGCCAGCAGCGAACCCAGGGGCCGGGGAAGTTCACCCCTCCACTTT

V gene: TRBV30
D gene: .
clone size: .
J gene: TRBJ2-3
CDR3 protein: CAWSGMVSGRSDTQYF
CDR3 DNA: TGTGCCTGGAGTGGTATGGTAAGCGGACGGTCAGATACGCAGTATTTT

V gene: TRBV7-2
D gene: .
clone size: .
J gene: TRBJ1-6
CDR3 protein: CASSPRREWVNSPLHF
CDR3 DNA: TGTGCCAGCAGCCCCCGGAGGGAGTGGGTTAATTCACCCCTCCACTTT

V gene: TRBV28
D gene: .
clone size: .
J gene: TRBJ2-7
CDR3 protein: CASSPLGGPYEQYF
CDR3 DNA: TGTGCCAGCAGTCCATTGGGAGGTCCCTACGAGCAGTACTTC

V gene: TRBV19
D gene: .
clone size: once
J gene: TRBJ2-4
CDR3 protein: CASSIISGTNIQYF
CDR3 DNA: TGTGCCAGTAGTATAATTAGTGGGACAAACATTCAGTACTTC

V gene: TRBV9
D gene: .
clone size: .
J gene: TRBJ1-2
CDR3 protein: CASGTPESGYGYTF
CDR3 DNA: TGTGCCAGCGGGACCCCAGAATCCGGCTATGGCTACACCTTC

V gene: TRBV19
D gene: TRBD1
clone size: .
J gene: TRBJ2-7
CDR3 protein: CASSRTGGVNYEQYF
CDR3 DNA: TGTGCCAGTAGTAGAACAGGGGGCGTTAACTACGAGCAGTACTTC

V gene: TRBV18
D gene: .
clone size: .
J gene: TRBJ1-5
CDR3 protein: CASSQTGDQPQHF
CDR3 DNA: TGTGCCAGCTCCCAGACGGGAGATCAGCCCCAGCATTTT

V gene: TRBV5-1
D gene: .
clone size: .
J gene: TRBJ1-4
CDR3 protein: CASSLDGPATNEKLFF
CDR3 DNA: TGCGCCAGCAGCTTGGACGGGCCCGCAACTAATGAAAAACTGTTTTTT

V gene: TRBV7-2
D gene: TRBD1
clone size: .
J gene: TRBJ1-2
CDR3 protein: CASSSRDSSNYGYTF
CDR3 DNA: TGTGCCAGCAGCAGCCGGGACAGCTCTAACTATGGCTACACCTTC

V gene: TRBV7-3
D gene: .
clone size: .
J gene: TRBJ2-6
CDR3 protein: CASSSDSGANVLTF
CDR3 DNA: TGTGCCAGCAGCTCCGATTCTGGGGCCAACGTCCTGACTTTC

V gene: TRBV9
D gene: TRBD1
clone size: .
J gene: TRBJ2-2
CDR3 protein: CASRYEGQGITGELFF
CDR3 DNA: TGTGCCAGCAGATACGAGGGACAGGGGATAACCGGGGAGCTGTTTTTT

V gene: TRBV12-3/TRBV12-4
D gene: TRBD1
clone size: once
J gene: TRBJ1-1
CDR3 protein: CASSTTGGEAFF
CDR3 DNA: TGTGCCAGCAGTACAACAGGGGGTGAAGCTTTCTTT

V gene: TRBV27
D gene: .
clone size: .
J gene: TRBJ2-7
CDR3 protein: CASSKGNSLDEQYF
CDR3 DNA: TGTGCCAGCAGTAAGGGGAACTCCCTTGACGAGCAGTACTTC